Shown below are 6 T cell receptor beta chains from a single sample sequenced in a study of T cell repertoires in ileal Crohn's disease. The assay was immunoSEQ multiplex PCR, and TCRdb's table has in-frame clones only and misses some. Of 55,000 to 65,000 clones in the sample, around 90% were seen once. Noted time point: neoterminal ileum biopsy at postoperative endoscopy, about 6 months after surgery. Sequencing input: ileal tissue. The receptors stem from an adult with Crohn's disease.

DNA of the CDR3: TGTGCCAGCAGTGAAGGGACAGCGAACACCGGGGAGCTGTTTTTT. Residues: CASSEGTANTGELFF. This sequence joins TRBV6-1 and TRBJ2-2; TRBD1 might be the D (6 bases). This CDR3 has 15 residues. Germline CDR1 is MNHNS and CDR2 is SASEGT. Trimming pared 1 base from V and 0 bases from J, leaving 6 bases between.

The chain uses TRBV28 and TRBJ1-5, with D tentatively TRBD1 (5 bases). This CDR3 is built from 13 residues. Trimming removed 3 bases at V and 5 bases at J, with 8 bases between. Germline V gives CDR1 MDHEN, CDR2 SYDVKM. CDR3 loop: CASSFGGDQPQHF. As DNA, the CDR3 is TGTGCCAGCAGTTTCGGGGGGGATCAGCCCCAGCATTTT.

The V call is TRBV10-1, the J call TRBJ2-1, with TRBD1 matching over 9 bases. Germline V lookup: CDR1 WNHNN, CDR2 SYGVQD (reference sequence). J was trimmed by 8 bases and V by 0 bases; bases with no gene match: 8. CDR3 length: 16 amino acids. CDR3 nucleotides: TGCGCCAGCAGTGAGTCTTCGGGACAGGGCTTCGATGAGCAGTTCTTC. This sequence encodes CASSESSGQGFDEQFF.

This chain links TRBV7-9 with TRBJ1-2; 7 bases fit TRBD1. The CDR3 runs 14 residues. From germline, CDR1 is SEHNR and CDR2 FQNEAQ (reference sequence). With 5 bases clipped from V and 6 bases from J, the junction kept 9 bases outside the gene matches. The chain's CDR3 is CASSHHDRVDGYTF. In DNA, the CDR3 is TGTGCCAGCAGCCACCACGACAGGGTTGATGGCTACACCTTC.

This rearrangement joins TRBV4-3 to TRBJ1-5, with D possibly TRBD1 on 6 matching bases. Germline CDR1 reads LGHNA; CDR2 reads YSLEER. Trimming stripped 4 bases from V and 2 bases from J, with 6 bases between. The length of the CDR3 is 13 residues. Here the CDR3 reads CASSPGGNQPQHF. Written as DNA, the CDR3 is TGCGCCAGCAGCCCAGGGGGCAATCAGCCCCAGCATTTT.

The table lists this clone with a count of one. This rearrangement joins TRBV6-5 to TRBJ1-5, with 10 bases identical to TRBD1. Unmatched junction bases numbered 2, after V lost 6 bases and J lost 0 bases. This CDR3 comprises 15 residues. The germline V gene has CDR1 MNHEY and CDR2 SVGAGI. The DNA for the CDR3 is TGTGCCAGCAGCAGACAGGGGGCTAGCAATCAGCCCCAGCATTTT. It specifies CASSRQGASNQPQHF.